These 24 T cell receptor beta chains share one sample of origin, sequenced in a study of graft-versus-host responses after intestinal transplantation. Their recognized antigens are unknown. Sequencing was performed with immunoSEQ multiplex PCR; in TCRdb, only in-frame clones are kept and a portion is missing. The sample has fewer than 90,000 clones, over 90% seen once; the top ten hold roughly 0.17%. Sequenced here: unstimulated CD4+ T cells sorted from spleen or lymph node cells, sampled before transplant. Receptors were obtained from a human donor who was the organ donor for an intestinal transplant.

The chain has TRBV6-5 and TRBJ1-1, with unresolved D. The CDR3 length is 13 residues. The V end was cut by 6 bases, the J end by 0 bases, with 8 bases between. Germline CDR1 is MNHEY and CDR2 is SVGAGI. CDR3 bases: TGTGCCAGCAGCCGTACCCTGAACACTGAAGCTTTCTTT. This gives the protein CASSRTLNTEAFF.

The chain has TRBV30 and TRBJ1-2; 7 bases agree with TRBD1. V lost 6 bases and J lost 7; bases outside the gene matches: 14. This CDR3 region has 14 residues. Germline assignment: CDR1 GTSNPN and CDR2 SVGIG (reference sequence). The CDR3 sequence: CACRRSRTGSGYTF. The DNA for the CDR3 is TGTGCCTGCAGACGCTCTCGGACAGGTAGTGGCTACACCTTC. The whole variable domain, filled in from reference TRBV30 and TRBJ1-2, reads SQTIHQWPATLVQPVGSPLSLECTVEGTSNPNLYWYRQAAGRGLQLLFYSVGIGQISSEVPQNLSASRPQDRQFILSSKKLLLSDSGFYLCACRRSRTGSGYTFGSGTRLTVV.

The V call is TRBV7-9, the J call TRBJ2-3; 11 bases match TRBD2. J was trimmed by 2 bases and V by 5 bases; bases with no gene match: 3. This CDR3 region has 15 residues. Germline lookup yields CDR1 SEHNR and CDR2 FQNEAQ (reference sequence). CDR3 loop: CASSPTSGVTDTQYF. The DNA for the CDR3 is TGTGCCAGCAGCCCGACTAGCGGGGTCACAGATACGCAGTATTTT.

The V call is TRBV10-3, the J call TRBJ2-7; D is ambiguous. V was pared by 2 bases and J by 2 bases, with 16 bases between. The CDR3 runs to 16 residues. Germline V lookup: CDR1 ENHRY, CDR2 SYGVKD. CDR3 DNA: TGTGCCATCAGTGAGCCAAGGGATTTAGCCCCCTACGAGCAGTACTTC. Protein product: CAISEPRDLAPYEQYF.

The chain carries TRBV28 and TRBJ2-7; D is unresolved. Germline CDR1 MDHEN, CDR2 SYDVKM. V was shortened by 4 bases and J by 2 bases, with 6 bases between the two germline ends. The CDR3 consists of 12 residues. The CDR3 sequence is CASSYTTYEQYF. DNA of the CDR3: TGTGCCAGCAGTTACACCACCTACGAGCAGTACTTC.

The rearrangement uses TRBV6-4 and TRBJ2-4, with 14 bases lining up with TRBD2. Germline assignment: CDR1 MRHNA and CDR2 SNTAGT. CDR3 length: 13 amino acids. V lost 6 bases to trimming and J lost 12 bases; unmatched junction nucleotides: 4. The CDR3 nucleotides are TGTGCCAGCAGCCTGACTAGCGGGGGGGCTCAGTACTTC. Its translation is CASSLTSGGAQYF.

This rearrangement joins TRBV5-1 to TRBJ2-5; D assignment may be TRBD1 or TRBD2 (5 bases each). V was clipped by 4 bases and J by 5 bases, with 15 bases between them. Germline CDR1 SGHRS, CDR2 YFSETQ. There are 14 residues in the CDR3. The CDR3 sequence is CASSPGTNSETQYF. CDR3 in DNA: TGCGCCAGCAGCCCCGGGACCAACTCGGAGACCCAGTACTTC.

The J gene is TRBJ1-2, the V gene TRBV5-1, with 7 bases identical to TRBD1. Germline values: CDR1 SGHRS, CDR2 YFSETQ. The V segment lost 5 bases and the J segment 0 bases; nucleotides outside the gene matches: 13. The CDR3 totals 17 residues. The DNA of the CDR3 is TGCGCCAGCAGATTCACCGGGACAGCCGAAGCTAACTATGGCTACACCTTC. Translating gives CASRFTGTAEANYGYTF.

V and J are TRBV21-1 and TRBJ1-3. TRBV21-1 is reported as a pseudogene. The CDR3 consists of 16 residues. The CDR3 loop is CASSKDLSASGNTIYF. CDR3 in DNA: TGTGCCAGCAGCAAAGACCTCTCGGCTTCTGGAAACACCATATATTTT.

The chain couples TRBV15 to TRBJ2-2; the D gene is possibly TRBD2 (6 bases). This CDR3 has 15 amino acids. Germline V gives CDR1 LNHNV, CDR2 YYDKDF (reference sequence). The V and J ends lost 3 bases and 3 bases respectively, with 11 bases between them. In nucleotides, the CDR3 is TGTGCCACCAGCAGGAGGAGGGTTTACACCGGGGAGCTGTTTTTT. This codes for CATSRRRVYTGELFF. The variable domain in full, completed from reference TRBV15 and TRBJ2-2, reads DAMVIQNPRYQVTQFGKPVTLSCSQTLNHNVMYWYQQKSSQAPKLLFHYYDKDFNNEADTPDNFQSRRPNTSFCFLDIRSPGLGDTAMYLCATSRRRVYTGELFFGEGSRLTVL.

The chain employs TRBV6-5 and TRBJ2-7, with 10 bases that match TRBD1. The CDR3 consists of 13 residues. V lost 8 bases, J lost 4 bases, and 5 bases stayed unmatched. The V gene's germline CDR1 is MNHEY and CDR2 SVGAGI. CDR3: CASRDRGSYEQYF. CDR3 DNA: TGTGCCAGCCGGGACAGGGGATCGTACGAGCAGTACTTC.

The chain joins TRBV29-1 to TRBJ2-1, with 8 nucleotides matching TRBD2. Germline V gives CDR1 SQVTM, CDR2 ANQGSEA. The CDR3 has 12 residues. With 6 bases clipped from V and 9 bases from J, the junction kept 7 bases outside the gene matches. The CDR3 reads CSVRRGAGEQFF. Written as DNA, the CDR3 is TGCAGCGTAAGGCGGGGGGCGGGTGAGCAGTTCTTC.

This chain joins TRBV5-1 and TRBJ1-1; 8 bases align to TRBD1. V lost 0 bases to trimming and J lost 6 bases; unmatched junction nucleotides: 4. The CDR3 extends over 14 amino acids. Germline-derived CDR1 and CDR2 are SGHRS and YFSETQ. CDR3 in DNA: TGCGCCAGCAGCTTGGAGCAGGGGGCAGCTGAAGCTTTCTTT. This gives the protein CASSLEQGAAEAFF.

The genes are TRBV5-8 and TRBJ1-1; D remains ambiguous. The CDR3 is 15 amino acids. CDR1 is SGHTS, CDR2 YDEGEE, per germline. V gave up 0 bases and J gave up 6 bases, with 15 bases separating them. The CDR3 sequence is CASSLDSHGRAEAFF. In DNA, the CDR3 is TGTGCCAGCAGCTTGGACAGTCACGGCCGGGCTGAAGCTTTCTTT.

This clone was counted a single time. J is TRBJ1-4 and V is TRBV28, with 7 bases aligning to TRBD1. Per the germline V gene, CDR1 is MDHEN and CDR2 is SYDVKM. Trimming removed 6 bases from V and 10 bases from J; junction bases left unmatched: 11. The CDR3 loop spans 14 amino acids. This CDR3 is CASSLQTGVGKLFF. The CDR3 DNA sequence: TGTGCCAGCAGCCTACAAACAGGGGTTGGAAAACTGTTTTTT. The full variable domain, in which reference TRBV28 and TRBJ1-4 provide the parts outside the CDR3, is DVKVTQSSRYLVKRTGEKVFLECVQDMDHENMFWYRQDPGLGLRLIYFSYDVKMKEKGDIPEGYSVSREKKERFSLILESASTNQTSMYLCASSLQTGVGKLFFGSGTQLSVL.

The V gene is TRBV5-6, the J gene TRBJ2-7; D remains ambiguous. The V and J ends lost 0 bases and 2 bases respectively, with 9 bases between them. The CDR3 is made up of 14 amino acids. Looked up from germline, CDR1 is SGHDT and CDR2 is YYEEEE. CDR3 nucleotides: TGTGCCAGCAGCTTGGAGGCCGGGCCCTACGAGCAGTACTTC. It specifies CASSLEAGPYEQYF.

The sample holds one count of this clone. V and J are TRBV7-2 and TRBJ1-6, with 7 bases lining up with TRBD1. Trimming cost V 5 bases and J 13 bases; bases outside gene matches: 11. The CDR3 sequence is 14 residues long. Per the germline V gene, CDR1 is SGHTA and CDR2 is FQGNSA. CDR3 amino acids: CASSPGQIIHPLHF. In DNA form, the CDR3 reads TGTGCCAGCAGCCCGGGACAGATAATTCACCCCCTCCACTTT.

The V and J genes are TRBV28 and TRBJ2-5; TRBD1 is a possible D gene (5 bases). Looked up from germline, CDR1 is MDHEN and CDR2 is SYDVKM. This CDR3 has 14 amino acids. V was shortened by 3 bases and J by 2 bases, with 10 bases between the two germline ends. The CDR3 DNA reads TGTGCCAGCAGTTTTGCCCAGGGACAAGAGACCCAGTACTTC. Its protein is CASSFAQGQETQYF.

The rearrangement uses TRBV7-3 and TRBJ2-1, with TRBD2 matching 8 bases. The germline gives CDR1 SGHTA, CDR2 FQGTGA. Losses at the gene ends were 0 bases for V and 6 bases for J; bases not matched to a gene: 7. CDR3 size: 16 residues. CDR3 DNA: TGTGCCAGCAGCTTAACGGGGACTAGAGGGGCCAATGAGCAGTTCTTC. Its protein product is CASSLTGTRGANEQFF.

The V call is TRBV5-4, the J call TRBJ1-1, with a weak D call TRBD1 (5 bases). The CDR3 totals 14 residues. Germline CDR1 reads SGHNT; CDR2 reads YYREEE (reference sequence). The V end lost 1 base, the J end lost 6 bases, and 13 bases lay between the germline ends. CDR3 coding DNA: TGTGCCAGCAGCTTGACGCAGGGTTGGGCTGAAGCTTTCTTT. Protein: CASSLTQGWAEAFF.

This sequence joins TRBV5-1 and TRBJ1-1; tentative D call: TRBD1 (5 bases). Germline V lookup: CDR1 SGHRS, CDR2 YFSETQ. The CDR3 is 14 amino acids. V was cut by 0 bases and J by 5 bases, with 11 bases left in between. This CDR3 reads CASSLGGGRTEAFF. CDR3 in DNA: TGCGCCAGCAGCTTGGGCGGGGGGAGGACTGAAGCTTTCTTT.

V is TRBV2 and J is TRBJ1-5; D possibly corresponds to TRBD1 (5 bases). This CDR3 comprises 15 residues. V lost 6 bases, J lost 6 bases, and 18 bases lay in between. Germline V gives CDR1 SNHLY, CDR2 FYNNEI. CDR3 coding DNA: TGTGCCAGCAGGGACAACCTAATTAGGCGTCAGCCCCAGCATTTT. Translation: CASRDNLIRRQPQHF.

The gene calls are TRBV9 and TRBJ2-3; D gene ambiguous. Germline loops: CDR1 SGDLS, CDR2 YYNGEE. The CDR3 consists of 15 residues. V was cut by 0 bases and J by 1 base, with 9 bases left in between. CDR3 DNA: TGTGCCAGCAGCGTAGTGGATTGGGGCACAGATACGCAGTATTTT. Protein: CASSVVDWGTDTQYF. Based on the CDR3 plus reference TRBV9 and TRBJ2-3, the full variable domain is DSGVTQTPKHLITATGQRVTLRCSPRSGDLSVYWYQQSLDQGLQFLIQYYNGEERAKGNILERFSAQQFPDLHSELNLSSLELGDSALYFCASSVVDWGTDTQYFGPGTRLTVL.

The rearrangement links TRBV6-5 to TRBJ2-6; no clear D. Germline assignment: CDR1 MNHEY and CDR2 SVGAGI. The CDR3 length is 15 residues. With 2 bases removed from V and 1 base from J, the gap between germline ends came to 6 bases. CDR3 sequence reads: CASSYRASGANVLTF. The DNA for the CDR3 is TGTGCCAGCAGTTACCGGGCGTCTGGGGCCAACGTCCTGACTTTC.